This T cell receptor beta chain came from a study of siplizumab effects on memory and regulatory T cells. CDR1 is MNHNS, CDR2 SASEGT, per germline. CDR3 size: 15 residues. With 4 bases removed from V and 5 bases from J, the gap between germline ends came to 17 bases. This clone has just a few counts. Its antigen is not identified. Notes on the study in general: Significant reduction of alloreactive sequences traceable to unstimulated CD4+ memory cells was observed with siplizumab. Apparently more diverse than memory cells, naive T cells also seemed major alloresponse contributors.

Sequenced by immunoSEQ multiplex PCR; TCRdb stores in-frame clones only, minus some. The repertoire holds around 110,000 clones, with 94% as singletons. The chain joins TRBV6-1 to TRBJ1-2, with a possible D match to TRBD1 (6 bases). Material: non-Treg CD4+ T cells sorted from blood. This receptor was identified in a human donor in good health. In DNA form, the CDR3 reads TGTGCCAGCAGTGCCCATGGACAGACATTTTATGGCTACACCTTC. It is translated as CASSAHGQTFYGYTF.